This T cell receptor (beta chain) stems from a study of tumor T cells in aggressive B-cell lymphoma. Germline V lookup: CDR1 SGHDT, CDR2 YYEEEE. With 2 bases clipped from V and 2 bases from J, the junction kept 5 bases outside the gene matches. The CDR3 consists of 16 residues. This clone was detected only once. The repertoire was sequenced with immunoSEQ multiplex PCR; TCRdb's copy has only in-frame clones and lacks some. The sample has some 1,300 clones; roughly 84% are singletons. The receptor's source is an adult with diffuse large B cell lymphoma. J is TRBJ2-3 and V is TRBV5-6; 10 positions agree with TRBD2. Sequences were obtained from tumor tissue. The CDR3: CASSFVAGGSTDTQYF. In DNA form, the CDR3 reads TGTGCCAGCAGCTTCGTAGCGGGGGGATCCACAGATACGCAGTATTTT.